This passage covers 30 T cell receptor beta chains from one sample sequenced in a study of cytomegalovirus exposure and HLA in healthy donors. Libraries were prepared by immunoSEQ multiplex PCR; TCRdb keeps only in-frame clonotypes and omits some of them. The table shows roughly 48,000 clones, with 94% occurring only once. The sequenced sample was PBMCs. These TCRs come from a woman younger than 35 in good health and CMV-seropositive.

V is TRBV18 and J is TRBJ2-7; the match to TRBD2 covers 10 bases. V dropped 2 bases and J dropped 5; count of bases not matched to a gene: 9. This CDR3 contains 16 residues. Germline V lookup: CDR1 KGHSH, CDR2 LQKENI. CDR3: CASSPSALAGAHEQYF. CDR3 bases: TGTGCCAGCTCACCAAGCGCGCTAGCGGGAGCCCACGAGCAGTACTTC. The full variable domain, completed using reference TRBV18 and TRBJ2-7, is NAGVMQNPRHLVRRRGQEARLRCSPMKGHSHVYWYRQLPEEGLKFMVYLQKENIIDESGMPKERFSAEFPKEGPSILRIQQVVRGDSAAYFCASSPSALAGAHEQYFGPGTRLTVT.

The chain carries TRBV11-3 and TRBJ1-1, with D tentatively TRBD1 (5 bases). The CDR3 totals 14 residues. V was trimmed by 3 bases and J by 1 base, leaving 9 bases between them. CDR1 and CDR2 (germline): SGHNT, YENEEA. CDR3 amino acids: CASSFGGANTEAFF. For the CDR3, the DNA is TGTGCCAGCAGCTTCGGGGGAGCGAACACTGAAGCTTTCTTT.

The chain uses TRBV25-1 and TRBJ2-1; 13 bases align to TRBD2. The CDR3 has 17 amino acids. CDR1 and CDR2 (germline): MGHDK, SYGVNS. Trimming removed 3 bases from V and 7 bases from J; junction bases left unmatched: 9. CDR3 sequence (DNA): TGTGCCAGCAGTGATCCCCGGACTAGCGGGAGTACAAATGAGCAGTTCTTC. Translation: CASSDPRTSGSTNEQFF.

This chain connects TRBV7-9 to TRBJ2-7; 9 nucleotides match TRBD1. This CDR3 has 14 residues. The junction had 8 bases not matched to a gene; V was cut back by 7 bases and J by 4 bases. CDR1 SEHNR and CDR2 FQNEAQ come from the germline V gene (reference sequence). The CDR3 nucleotides read TGTGCCAGCACCCCAGGACAGGGGCGATACGAGCAGTACTTC. Its translation is CASTPGQGRYEQYF. Combining the CDR3 with reference TRBV7-9 and TRBJ2-7 gives the whole variable domain DTGVSQNPRHKITKRGQNVTFRCDPISEHNRLYWYRQTLGQGPEFLTYFQNEAQLEKSRLLSDRFSAERPKGSFSTLEIQRTEQGDSAMYLCASTPGQGRYEQYFGPGTRLTVT.

The gene calls are TRBV5-1 and TRBJ2-4; D is unclear. Trimming stripped 0 bases from V and 8 bases from J, with 9 bases between. CDR1 SGHRS and CDR2 YFSETQ come from the germline V gene. This CDR3 has 13 amino acids. The CDR3 coding sequence is TGCGCCAGCAGCTTGGGGGCGCCGGACATTCAGTACTTC. Amino acids: CASSLGAPDIQYF.

The chain couples TRBV28 to TRBJ2-5; TRBD2 aligns across 7 bases. CDR3 length: 15 amino acids. J was trimmed by 5 bases and V by 5 bases; bases with no gene match: 11. Germline V gene lookup returns CDR1 MDHEN and CDR2 SYDVKM. Here the CDR3 DNA reads TGTGCCAGCAGTGTGGGGGGAGGGAGAGGCGAGACCCAGTACTTC. Translation: CASSVGGGRGETQYF.

The V call is TRBV5-1, the J call TRBJ1-1; 8 bases line up with TRBD1. Losses at the gene ends were 4 bases for V and 11 bases for J; bases not matched to a gene: 10. CDR1 is SGHRS, CDR2 YFSETQ, per germline. There are 13 residues in the CDR3. The DNA for the CDR3 is TGCGCCAGCAGCGGGGGACAGGCCGGGGGCGCTTTCTTT. As protein: CASSGGQAGGAFF.

The chain joins TRBV7-9 to TRBJ1-1; 7 positions match TRBD1. V lost 4 bases and J lost 1; bases outside the gene matches: 15. The germline V gene encodes CDR1 SEHNR and CDR2 FQNEAQ (reference sequence). The CDR3 covers 18 residues. The CDR3 DNA is TGTGCCAGCAGCTCCACGGGACAGCAAGGGCCAGGGAACACTGAAGCTTTCTTT. Its translation is CASSSTGQQGPGNTEAFF.

The chain joins TRBV5-5 to TRBJ1-5; D may be TRBD1 (5 bases). Germline V gene data show CDR1 as SGHKS and CDR2 as YYEKEE (reference sequence). V was clipped by 5 bases and J by 0 bases, with 12 bases between them. The CDR3 is made up of 15 amino acids. The CDR3 coding sequence is TGTGCCAGCAGGTCCGGACACAATAGCAATCAGCCCCAGCATTTT. As protein: CASRSGHNSNQPQHF.

The J gene is TRBJ1-1, the V gene TRBV29-1; unclear D gene. The CDR3 runs to 13 residues. Germline assignment: CDR1 SQVTM and CDR2 ANQGSEA. The V end was cut by 4 bases, the J end by 0 bases, with 9 bases between. CDR3 residues: CSVVTLMNTEAFF. The CDR3 bases are TGCAGCGTTGTGACACTGATGAACACTGAAGCTTTCTTT.

The CDR3 nucleotides are TGCAGCGTTGACGGGGGGCTTGGGGCCAACGTCCTGACTTTC. This translates into CSVDGGLGANVLTF. The V and J genes are TRBV29-1 and TRBJ2-6; D possibly corresponds to TRBD2 (7 bases). The germline gives CDR1 SQVTM, CDR2 ANQGSEA. Trimming stripped 3 bases from V and 3 bases from J, with 9 bases between. The CDR3 sequence is 14 residues long.

The chain couples TRBV15 to TRBJ2-7, with 11 bases lining up with TRBD1. There are 15 residues in the CDR3. J lost 5 bases, V lost 7 bases, and 10 bases had no gene match. CDR1 LNHNV and CDR2 YYDKDF come from the germline V gene (reference sequence). CDR3 sequence reads: CATMSGQGASNEQYF. The CDR3 bases are TGTGCCACCATGTCAGGACAGGGGGCTTCCAACGAGCAGTACTTC. Supplemented by reference TRBV15 and TRBJ2-7, the full variable domain reads DAMVIQNPRYQVTQFGKPVTLSCSQTLNHNVMYWYQQKSSQAPKLLFHYYDKDFNNEADTPDNFQSRRPNTSFCFLDIRSPGLGDTAMYLCATMSGQGASNEQYFGPGTRLTVT.

In DNA form, the CDR3 reads TGTGCCAGCAGCCTCCTAAGCGGGTTCTCCTACGAGCAGTACTTC. Residues: CASSLLSGFSYEQYF. This chain uses TRBV6-5 with TRBJ2-7; D possibly corresponds to TRBD2 (6 bases). CDR1 is MNHEY, CDR2 SVGAGI, per germline. V was cut by 6 bases and J by 0 bases, with 15 bases left in between. The CDR3 sequence is 15 residues long.

The J gene is TRBJ2-5, the V gene TRBV7-6; 11 bases agree with TRBD2. The CDR3 extends over 15 amino acids. The V segment lost 4 bases and the J segment 5 bases; nucleotides outside the gene matches: 6. CDR1 SGHVS and CDR2 FNYEAQ come from the germline V gene. The CDR3 here is CASSSAGTSGETQYF. DNA for the CDR3: TGTGCCAGCAGCTCGGCCGGGACTAGCGGCGAGACCCAGTACTTC. Together with reference TRBV7-6 and TRBJ2-5, the CDR3 gives the full variable domain: GAGVSQSPRYKVTKRGQDVALRCDPISGHVSLYWYRQALGQGPEFLTYFNYEAQQDKSGLPNDRFSAERPEGSISTLTIQRTEQRDSAMYRCASSSAGTSGETQYFGPGTRLLVL.

The V gene is TRBV19, the J gene TRBJ2-7, with TRBD1 identical over 9 bases. V gave up 6 bases and J gave up 6 bases; unmatched junction bases: 6. This CDR3 contains 13 residues. Germline V lookup: CDR1 LNHDA, CDR2 SQIVND (reference sequence). DNA of the CDR3: TGTGCCAGTAGGCCGGGACAGGGTCGCGAGCAGTACTTC. Amino acid sequence: CASRPGQGREQYF.

This chain links TRBV30 with TRBJ2-3, with a possible D match to TRBD2 (6 bases). Trimming shortened V by 5 bases and J by 9 bases, and 15 bases separated the two germline ends. From germline, CDR1 is GTSNPN and CDR2 SVGIG (reference sequence). This CDR3 has 12 amino acids. CDR3: CAWGSTSRTQYF. As DNA, the CDR3 is TGTGCCTGGGGTTCGACTAGTCGAACGCAGTATTTT.

The rearrangement links TRBV7-9 to TRBJ1-1; D possibly corresponds to TRBD1 (6 bases). The CDR3 is 16 amino acids. The ends were cut back, 1 base at V and 1 base at J, with 13 bases in the middle. Germline CDR1 is SEHNR and CDR2 is FQNEAQ (reference sequence). The CDR3 DNA reads TGTGCCAGCAGCTTAGTCGACAGGATCTGGAACACTGAAGCTTTCTTT. As protein: CASSLVDRIWNTEAFF.

This chain connects TRBV7-3 to TRBJ1-2; TRBD1 matches at 11 bases. V lost 5 bases and J lost 2; bases outside the gene matches: 4. Germline V CDR1 and CDR2: SGHTA, FQGTGA. The CDR3 runs to 15 residues. The CDR3 sequence: CASSPGQGGNYGYTF. CDR3 coding DNA: TGTGCCAGCAGCCCGGGACAGGGGGGGAACTATGGCTACACCTTC.

This chain uses TRBV23-1 with TRBJ2-3; 7 nucleotides match TRBD1. TRBV23-1 is given ORF status, its function remaining uncertain. With 2 bases clipped from V and 0 bases from J, the junction kept 8 bases outside the gene matches. The length of the CDR3 is 17 residues. CDR3: CASSQGTETSSTDTQYF. The CDR3 DNA is TGCGCCAGCAGTCAAGGGACAGAGACGTCTAGCACAGATACGCAGTATTTT.

The rearrangement links TRBV18 to TRBJ2-7; TRBD1 agrees at 9 bases. The length of the CDR3 is 17 residues. V dropped 4 bases and J dropped 0; count of bases not matched to a gene: 10. CDR1 KGHSH and CDR2 LQKENI come from the germline V gene. The CDR3: CASSRPGTGTLSYEQYF. For the CDR3, the DNA is TGTGCCAGCTCACGTCCCGGGACAGGGACTCTCTCCTACGAGCAGTACTTC.

The V call is TRBV18, the J call TRBJ2-3; TRBD2 aligns across 9 bases. The CDR3 loop spans 14 amino acids. V lost 3 bases, J lost 4 bases, and 2 bases stayed unmatched. The V gene's germline CDR1 is KGHSH and CDR2 LQKENI. CDR3 in amino acids: CASSPSGSADTQYF. The CDR3 DNA reads as TGTGCCAGCTCACCTAGCGGGAGTGCAGATACGCAGTATTTT. Drawing the rest from reference TRBV18 and TRBJ2-3, the complete variable domain is NAGVMQNPRHLVRRRGQEARLRCSPMKGHSHVYWYRQLPEEGLKFMVYLQKENIIDESGMPKERFSAEFPKEGPSILRIQQVVRGDSAAYFCASSPSGSADTQYFGPGTRLTVL.

V usage is TRBV2 and J usage is TRBJ1-1, with a weak D call TRBD1 (5 bases). CDR3 length: 13 residues. The germline gives CDR1 SNHLY, CDR2 FYNNEI. Trimming took off 10 bases at V and 1 base at J, with 13 bases between the two ends. The CDR3 DNA reads as TGTGCCACCTCGACAGAACCGAACACTGAAGCTTTCTTT. Amino acids: CATSTEPNTEAFF.

This chain joins TRBV4-1 and TRBJ2-7; no clear D gene. This CDR3 is 13 amino acids long. V gave up 0 bases and J gave up 1 base, with 4 bases separating them. CDR1 is MGHRA and CDR2 is YSYEKL in the germline V gene. The CDR3 spells CASSQDHSYEQYF. The CDR3 nucleotides read TGCGCCAGCAGCCAAGACCATTCCTACGAGCAGTACTTC.

CDR3: CASSRRDRNTEAFF. DNA of the CDR3: TGTGCCAGTAGTCGACGTGACAGGAACACTGAAGCTTTCTTT. The gene calls are TRBV19 and TRBJ1-1; D is possibly TRBD1 (5 bases). The germline V gene encodes CDR1 LNHDA and CDR2 SQIVND (reference sequence). CDR3 size: 14 residues. The germline V and J ends were trimmed by 5 bases and 1 base, with 11 bases remaining between them.

V and J are TRBV2 and TRBJ1-5; possibly TRBD1 for D (5 bases). The germline CDR1 and CDR2 sequences are SNHLY and FYNNEI. V lost 6 bases and J lost 6, with 12 bases in between. This CDR3 is 13 amino acids long. CDR3 sequence: CASSSNRFQPQHF. For the CDR3, the DNA is TGTGCCAGCAGCTCTAACAGGTTTCAGCCCCAGCATTTT.

This sequence joins TRBV5-1 and TRBJ1-5, with 10 bases lining up with TRBD1. The germline gives CDR1 SGHRS, CDR2 YFSETQ. The CDR3 has 15 residues. J was trimmed by 7 bases and V by 5 bases; bases with no gene match: 9. The CDR3 reads CASRGTGTGEQPQHF. In DNA, the CDR3 is TGCGCCAGCAGGGGAACCGGGACAGGGGAACAGCCCCAGCATTTT.

The chain has TRBV11-3 and TRBJ1-1; the match to TRBD1 covers 9 bases. CDR1 is SGHNT, CDR2 YENEEA, per germline. The CDR3 loop spans 11 amino acids. Unmatched junction bases numbered 3, after V lost 5 bases and J lost 11 bases. The CDR3 loop is CASSRDRVAFF. The DNA of the CDR3 is TGTGCCAGCAGCCGGGACAGGGTTGCTTTCTTT.

The chain employs TRBV28 and TRBJ1-1, with TRBD1 identical over 7 bases. CDR1 is MDHEN and CDR2 is SYDVKM in the germline V gene. The CDR3 is made up of 16 amino acids. J was trimmed by 1 base and V by 6 bases; bases with no gene match: 11. The CDR3 protein is CASSRWEQGRNTEAFF. CDR3 DNA sequence: TGTGCCAGCAGCCGGTGGGAACAGGGGAGGAACACTGAAGCTTTCTTT.

This clone occurred once. The chain couples TRBV11-2 to TRBJ2-6, with a weak D call TRBD2 (5 bases). This CDR3 region has 16 residues. Germline CDR1 and CDR2: SGHAT and FQNNGV. V was trimmed by 2 bases and J by 5 bases, leaving 13 bases between them. The DNA for the CDR3 is TGTGCCAGCAGCTTAAGCGGCCTCGGGTGGGCCAACGTCCTGACTTTC. Translated, it gives CASSLSGLGWANVLTF. The whole variable domain, remainder taken from reference TRBV11-2 and TRBJ2-6, is EAGVAQSPRYKIIEKRQSVAFWCNPISGHATLYWYQQILGQGPKLLIQFQNNGVVDDSQLPKDRFSAERLKGVDSTLKIQPAKLEDSAVYLCASSLSGLGWANVLTFGAGSRLTVL.

This clone was seen more than once but under ten times. This rearrangement joins TRBV2 to TRBJ1-2; the match to TRBD1 covers 10 bases. This CDR3 has 14 amino acids. V dropped 6 bases and J dropped 8; count of bases not matched to a gene: 9. Germline V CDR1 and CDR2: SNHLY, FYNNEI. CDR3 DNA: TGTGCCAGCAGCCTGATAGGGACAGGGGAGGGCTACACCTTC. Residues: CASSLIGTGEGYTF. Drawing the rest from reference TRBV2 and TRBJ1-2, the complete variable domain is EPEVTQTPSHQVTQMGQEVILRCVPISNHLYFYWYRQILGQKVEFLVSFYNNEISEKSEIFDDQFSVERPDGSNFTLKIRSTKLEDSAMYFCASSLIGTGEGYTFGSGTRLTVV.